This TCR beta chain was recorded in a study of T cells in women clearing cervical HPV infection (dated by TCRdb to the late 2010s). At the level of the whole study: Cases were approximately 25 women with histologically confirmed HPV16-related CIN3 or worse, including a couple of invasive cancers. Blood from cases was collected at the visit at which the lesion was first identified, whereas blood from controls was collected once infection was no longer detected. Because only a few women had HLA typing data, the possibility that HLA type acted as a confounder could not be ruled out. The controls were 25 or so women whose single incident HPV16 infection cleared within 12 months with no development of precancer or cancer. For cases, a median interval of nearly 150 days, with an interquartile range of about 90 to 210 days, was observed between lesion detection and blood sampling. The exploratory proof-of-principle case-control study was nested within the Guanacaste HPV Natural History Study in Costa Rica and compared TCR repertoires across cervical HPV16 outcomes. Five blinded duplicates per group were added as quality controls, so that 60 or so samples were obtained: some 50 participants and some 10 replicates. The parent cohort enrolled about 10,000 women aged 18 or older in Guanacaste, Costa Rica, in 1993 to 1994 and followed the women for 7 to 8 years. Cases and controls were matched on age within five years and on year of sample collection. Cases had a median age of about 34 years and controls had a median age of around 41, with no significant differences in baseline characteristics. Results and caveats for the whole study, not just this receptor: The cross-sectional design could not show whether associations preceded infection or resulted from it; effector/memory subsets and HPV-specific T cells were not isolated. Because T-cell numbers per sample were unknown, differences in richness could reflect varying T-cell content rather than repertoire biology. Random forest classifiers combining richness and V gene abundances distinguished cases from controls with an estimated AUC of approximately 0.83. Cases had lower TRBV6-7 relative abundance than controls (around 0.11% versus 0.15%; Bonferroni P = 0.0008). Across sequencing depths, CIN3+ cases showed significantly higher TCR repertoire richness than controls, but evenness did not differ between the groups.

Note on this clone: Its antigen specificity is not known. The read ends 3 residues shy of where the CDR3 ends; the end is completed using the germline J gene.

The immunoSEQ assay used multiplex PCR to amplify TCR beta CDR3 regions from an average of roughly 1.2 ug of genomic DNA per sample. The assay corrected primer bias using a complete synthetic TCR repertoire to establish an amplification baseline. The amplicons were sequenced on the Illumina platform. The paper's data handling went like this. Sequence errors were corrected by clustering with frequency ratios and a modified nearest-neighbor algorithm, and the sequences were then analyzed in the immunoSEQ Analyzer using IMGT gene definitions. At each rarefaction depth, TCR richness and evenness were averaged across 20 rarefaction repeats, and samples with fewer sequences than that depth were excluded. Wilcoxon rank sum tests with FDR correction were used to compare relative abundances of V, D and J genes between the groups. For the blinded duplicates, the intraclass correlation was approximately 96% for TCR richness and averaged about 75% across more than 60 gene segments. In its TCRdb copy, this immuneACCESS table keeps in-frame sequences only and misses some clones. Where compared with another copy, unresolved V genes explain less than half of these, and the others have no known cause. The V and J calls and clone size are taken from that table; D and trimming were inferred from the DNA. The sample's table covers about 46,000 clones. Approximately 40% of the sample lies in the top ten.

Every participant had a single incident cervical HPV16 infection, and prevalent HPV16 infections were excluded. Cervical HPV DNA was detected with MY09/MY11 PCR, and genotyping was done with dot-blot hybridization. Around 15 mL of heparinized blood were centrifuged, and the buffy coat was aliquoted, frozen at -30°C, then stored at -80°C. Genomic DNA was extracted from buffy coat specimens using QIAGEN kits. CDR1 LNHDA and CDR2 SQIVND are derived from the germline V gene (reference sequence). Compared with germline, V lacks 8 bases and J lacks 3 bases; bases without a gene match: 9. The CDR3 contains 16 residues, cysteine and phenylalanine counted. The DNA has 39 bases, all within the CDR3, and is read from base 1.

The rearrangement joined TRBV19 to TRBJ2-3; the central 12 bases match TRBD2. This TCR derives from a woman between 18 and 69 years old with a cervical HPV16 infection that either progressed to CIN3+ or cleared (not recorded which). Material: blood buffy coat. The CDR3 DNA, read in part, is TGTGCCAGTGGTGGGTGGGGGACTAGCGGGACAGATACG. The translation is CASGGWGTSGTDT. From start to end, the CDR3 is CASGGWGTSGTDTQYF.